This T cell receptor (beta chain) derives from a study of control samples from healthy donors and cancer patients. The protocol was immunoSEQ multiplex PCR, while the TCRdb copy is restricted to in-frame clones and leaves out a portion. The sample yields 65,000 to 90,000 clones, around nine tenths seen once. The source is a woman aged 45 to 65 with colorectal cancer. Sequenced sample: PBMCs.

CDR3 nucleotides: TGTGCCAGCAGCGGGGACAGGGAGAATTCACCCCTCCACTTT. The encoded protein is CASSGDRENSPLHF. The rearrangement links TRBV7-2 to TRBJ1-6, with TRBD1 identical over 9 bases. This CDR3 region has 14 residues. J lost 7 bases, V lost 5 bases, and 3 bases had no gene match. The germline gives CDR1 SGHTA, CDR2 FQGNSA.